This is a list of T cell receptor beta chains from one sample in a study of graft-versus-host responses after intestinal transplantation. The method was immunoSEQ multiplex PCR; TCRdb's version includes in-frame clones alone and lacks a portion of them. The sample records around 76,000 clones, about 94% being singletons. No cognate antigen is known for these TCRs. Sequencing used unstimulated CD8+ T cells sorted from spleen or lymph node cells, obtained before intestinal transplant. Source of these receptors: a human donor who received an intestinal transplant. Both conserved end residues are trimmed from each CDR3. The D gene is left open where the match is weak.

d_call j_call v_call cdr3_aa
TRBD1 TRBJ1-5 TRBV6-1 ASSLPGTANQPQH
TRBD2 TRBJ2-1 TRBV5-1 ASSFPTSGRDNEQF
- TRBJ2-7 TRBV5-6 ASSSGGGSYEQY
TRBD1 TRBJ1-2 TRBV28 ASSSLRGLNYGYT
- TRBJ2-7 TRBV5-1 ASSFDSDYEQY
TRBD1 TRBJ1-1 TRBV4-2 ASSHNDREATAF
- TRBJ2-7 TRBV29-1 SVRREYEQY
TRBD2 TRBJ2-5 TRBV5-8 ASSYTGTSPETQY
- TRBJ1-1 TRBV11-3 ASSFVDSYTEAF
TRBD2 TRBJ2-7 TRBV27 ASSLSAGGRYEQY
- TRBJ1-3 TRBV11-2 ASSLYWGGPLSGNTIY
- TRBJ2-1 TRBV10-3 AISESGGYNEQF
- TRBJ1-1 TRBV9 ASSVGPNTEAF